A single count supports the clone carrying this T cell receptor (beta chain). Its antigen is currently unknown. The V gene's germline CDR1 is SGHRS and CDR2 YFSETQ. This CDR3 spans 18 amino acids. V shed 3 bases and J 0 bases; nucleotides not matched to a gene: 11. This sample was taken from a study of T cell responses to AZD1222 COVID-19 vaccine. Whole-study results and caveats: Just a handful of AZD1222 recipients tested seropositive at baseline. Unmutated variant regions are reportedly targeted by nearly half of spike-specific TCRs. Sampling captured repertoires only after the peak T cell response.

Libraries were prepared by immunoSEQ multiplex PCR; TCRdb keeps only in-frame clonotypes and omits some of them. The data show about 200,000 clones, with 93% seen just once and roughly 1% held by the top ten. The source is an adult who received the AZD1222 COVID-19 vaccine. This specimen was peripheral blood, taken 28 days after the second AZD1222 dose. The genes are TRBV5-1 and TRBJ2-3, with 9 nucleotides matching TRBD2. Here the CDR3 reads CASSSGLARMKSTDTQYF. The CDR3 DNA reads as TGCGCCAGCAGCTCTGGACTAGCGCGGATGAAAAGCACAGATACGCAGTATTTT.